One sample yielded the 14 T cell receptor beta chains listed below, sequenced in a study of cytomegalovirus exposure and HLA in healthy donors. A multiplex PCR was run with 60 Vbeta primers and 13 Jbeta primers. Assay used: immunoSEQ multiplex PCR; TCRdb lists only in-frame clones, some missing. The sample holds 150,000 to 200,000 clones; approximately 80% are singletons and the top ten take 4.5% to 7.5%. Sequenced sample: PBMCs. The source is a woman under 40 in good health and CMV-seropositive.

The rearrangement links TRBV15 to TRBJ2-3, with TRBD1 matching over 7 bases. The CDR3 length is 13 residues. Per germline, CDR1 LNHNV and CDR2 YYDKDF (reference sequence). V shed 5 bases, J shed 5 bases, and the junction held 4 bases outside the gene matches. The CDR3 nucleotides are TGTGCCACCAGCGGGAGACAGGGAGATACGCAGTATTTT. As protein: CATSGRQGDTQYF.

The chain's CDR3 is CASSPQEGAQYF. CDR3 DNA sequence: TGTGCCAGCAGCCCCCAGGAGGGGGCTCAGTACTTC. The chain uses TRBV11-2 and TRBJ2-7, with a weak D call TRBD1 (7 bases). Looked up from germline, CDR1 is SGHAT and CDR2 is FQNNGV. V lost 5 bases and J 10 bases, leaving 15 bases between the germline ends. The CDR3 runs to 12 residues.

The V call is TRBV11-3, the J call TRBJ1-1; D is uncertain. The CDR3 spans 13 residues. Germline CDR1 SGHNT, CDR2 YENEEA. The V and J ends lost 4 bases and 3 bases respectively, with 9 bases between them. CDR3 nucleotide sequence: TGTGCCAGCAGCTGGGCCCGAGACACTGAAGCTTTCTTT. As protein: CASSWARDTEAFF.

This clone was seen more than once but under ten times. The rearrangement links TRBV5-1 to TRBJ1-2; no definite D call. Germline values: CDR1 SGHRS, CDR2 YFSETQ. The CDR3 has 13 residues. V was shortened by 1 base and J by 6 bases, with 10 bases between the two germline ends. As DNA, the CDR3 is TGCGCCAGCAGCTTGCATTCGGCGGATGGCTACACCTTC. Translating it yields CASSLHSADGYTF.

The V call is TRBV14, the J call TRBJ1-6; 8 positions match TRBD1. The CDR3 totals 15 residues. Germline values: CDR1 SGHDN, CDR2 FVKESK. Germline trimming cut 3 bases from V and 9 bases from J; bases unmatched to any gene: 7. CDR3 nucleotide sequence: TGTGCCAGCAGCCATTCGACAGGGGCGGCTTCACCCCTCCACTTT. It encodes CASSHSTGAASPLHF.

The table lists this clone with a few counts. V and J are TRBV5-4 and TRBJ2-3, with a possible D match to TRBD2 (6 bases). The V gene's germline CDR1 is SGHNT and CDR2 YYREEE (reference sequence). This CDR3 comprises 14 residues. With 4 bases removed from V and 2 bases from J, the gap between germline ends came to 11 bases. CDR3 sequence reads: CASSGGAATDTQYF. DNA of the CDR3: TGTGCCAGCAGCGGCGGGGCGGCCACAGATACGCAGTATTTT.

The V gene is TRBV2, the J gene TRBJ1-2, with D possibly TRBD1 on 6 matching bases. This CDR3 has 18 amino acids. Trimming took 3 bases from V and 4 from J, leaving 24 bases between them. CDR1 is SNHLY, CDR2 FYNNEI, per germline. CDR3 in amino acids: CASSDRLENDRITYGYTF. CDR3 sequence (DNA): TGTGCCAGCAGTGACCGGTTAGAGAATGACAGGATTACCTATGGCTACACCTTC. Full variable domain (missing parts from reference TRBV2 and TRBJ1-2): EPEVTQTPSHQVTQMGQEVILRCVPISNHLYFYWYRQILGQKVEFLVSFYNNEISEKSEIFDDQFSVERPDGSNFTLKIRSTKLEDSAMYFCASSDRLENDRITYGYTFGSGTRLTVV.

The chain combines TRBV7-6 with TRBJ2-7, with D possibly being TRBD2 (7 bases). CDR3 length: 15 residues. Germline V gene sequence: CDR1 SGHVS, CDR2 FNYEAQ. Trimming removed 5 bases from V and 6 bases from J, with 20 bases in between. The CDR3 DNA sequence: TGTGCCAGCAGCACAAAGCACGGGGGGCCCGGCGAGCAGTACTTC. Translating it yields CASSTKHGGPGEQYF.

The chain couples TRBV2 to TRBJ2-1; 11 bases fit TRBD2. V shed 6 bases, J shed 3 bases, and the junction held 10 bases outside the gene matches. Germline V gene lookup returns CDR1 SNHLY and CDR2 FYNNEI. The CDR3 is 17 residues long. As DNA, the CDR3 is TGTGCCAGCAGGAACGGGTCGACTAGCGGGAACTACAATGAGCAGTTCTTC. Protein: CASRNGSTSGNYNEQFF.

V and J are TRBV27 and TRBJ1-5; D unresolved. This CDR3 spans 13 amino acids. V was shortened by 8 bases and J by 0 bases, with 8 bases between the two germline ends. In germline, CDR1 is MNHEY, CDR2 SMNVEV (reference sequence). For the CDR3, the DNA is TGTGCCAGCGACGCGGATAGCAATCAGCCCCAGCATTTT. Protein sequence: CASDADSNQPQHF.

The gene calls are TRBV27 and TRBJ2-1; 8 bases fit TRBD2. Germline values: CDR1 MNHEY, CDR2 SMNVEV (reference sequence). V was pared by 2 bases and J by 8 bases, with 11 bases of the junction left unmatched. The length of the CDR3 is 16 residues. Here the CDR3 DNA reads TGTGCCAGCAGTTTAAAAGGACTAGCCCCCTTCGATGAGCAGTTCTTC. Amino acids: CASSLKGLAPFDEQFF.

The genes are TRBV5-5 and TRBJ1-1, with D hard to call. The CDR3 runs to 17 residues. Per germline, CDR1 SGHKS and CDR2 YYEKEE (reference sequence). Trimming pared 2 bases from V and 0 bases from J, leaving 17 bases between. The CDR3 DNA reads TGTGCCAGCAGCTTTCGTTGGGCGCCCCTGATGAACACTGAAGCTTTCTTT. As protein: CASSFRWAPLMNTEAFF.

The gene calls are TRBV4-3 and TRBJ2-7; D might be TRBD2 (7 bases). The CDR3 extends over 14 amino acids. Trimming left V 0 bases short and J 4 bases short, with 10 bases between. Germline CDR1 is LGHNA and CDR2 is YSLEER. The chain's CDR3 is CASSQDRGGYEQYF. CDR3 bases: TGCGCCAGCAGCCAAGATAGGGGGGGGTACGAGCAGTACTTC.

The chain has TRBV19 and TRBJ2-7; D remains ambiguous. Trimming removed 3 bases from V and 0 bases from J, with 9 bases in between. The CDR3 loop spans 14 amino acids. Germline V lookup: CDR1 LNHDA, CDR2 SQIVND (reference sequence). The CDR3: CASSIGPSSYEQYF. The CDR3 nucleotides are TGTGCCAGTAGTATTGGTCCCAGCTCCTACGAGCAGTACTTC.